A single sample gave rise to the 22 T cell receptor beta chains below, sequenced in a study of T cells after yellow fever vaccination. Each CDR3 protein is one row after TCRdb ran MiXCR on the 5' RACE reads. The top ten hold 35% to 40% of the sample, which has roughly 160,000 distinct CDR3 sequences, roughly 8.8% seen once. Sequencing used CD8+ T cells sorted from PBMCs, obtained 45 days after the yellow fever booster vaccination. All receptors derive from a man between 18 and 29 years old who received the YFV17D yellow fever vaccine.

This chain joins TRBV12-3 or TRBV12-4 and TRBJ2-7; 9 nucleotides agree with TRBD1. This CDR3 comprises 14 residues. The junction had 7 bases not matched to a gene; V was cut back by 6 bases and J by 4 bases. CDR3 sequence reads: CASRKQGATYEQYF. CDR3 in DNA: TGTGCCAGCAGGAAACAGGGGGCGACTTACGAGCAGTACTTC.

This clonotype was recorded many times. V and J are TRBV2 and TRBJ2-4; maybe TRBD1 (5 bases). Germline-derived CDR1 and CDR2 are SNHLY and FYNNEI. V shed 2 bases and J shed 2 bases, with 10 bases lying between them. CDR3 length: 15 residues. DNA of the CDR3: TGTGCCAGCAGTGAAAGGCAGGGCCCCAAAAACATTCAGTACTTC. Translating gives CASSERQGPKNIQYF.

This clonotype was detected ten times or more. V gene TRBV7-8 combines with J gene TRBJ2-4; TRBD1 might be the D (6 bases). The CDR3 is 15 residues long. Germline V gene sequence: CDR1 SGHVS, CDR2 FQNEAQ. Trimming took off 5 bases at V and 8 bases at J, with 19 bases between the two ends. The DNA for the CDR3 is TGTGCCAGCAGCCCTCAAACAGGGTCGGTGGACATTCAGTACTTC. Translated, it gives CASSPQTGSVDIQYF. Complete variable domain (other parts from reference TRBV7-8 and TRBJ2-4): GAGVSQSPRYKVAKRGQDVALRCDPISGHVSLFWYQQALGQGPEFLTYFQNEAQLDKSGLPSDRFFAERPEGSVSTLKIQRTQQEDSAVYLCASSPQTGSVDIQYFGAGTRLSVL.

J is TRBJ2-2 and V is TRBV7-2; no clear D gene. Germline V gene data show CDR1 as SGHTA and CDR2 as FQGNSA. This CDR3 is 12 amino acids long. V lost 7 bases, J lost 6 bases, and 9 bases lay in between. Here the CDR3 reads CASTGRAGELFF. In nucleotides, the CDR3 is TGTGCCAGCACTGGAAGGGCCGGGGAGCTGTTTTTT.

This clonotype turned up a few times. This rearrangement joins TRBV12-3 or TRBV12-4 to TRBJ2-3; D may correspond to TRBD1 or TRBD2 (5 bases each). The CDR3 is 15 amino acids. Between the trimmed V and J ends, which lost 3 bases and 2 bases, there was a span of 12 bases. In DNA form, the CDR3 reads TGTGCCAGCAGTTTGGTGGGGACCCACACAGATACGCAGTATTTT. Amino acid sequence: CASSLVGTHTDTQYF.

This clonotype was observed a few times. V and J are TRBV6-6 and TRBJ1-2, with D maybe TRBD1 (5 bases). The germline gives CDR1 MNHNY, CDR2 SVGAGI (reference sequence). The CDR3 runs 15 residues. Trimming took off 6 bases at V and 4 bases at J, with 18 bases between the two ends. CDR3 in amino acids: CASRAETTGFYGYTF. The CDR3 DNA sequence: TGTGCCAGCAGGGCGGAAACTACAGGATTCTATGGCTACACCTTC.

This clonotype was detected only a few times. V gene TRBV7-8 combines with J gene TRBJ2-1; 9 nucleotides align to TRBD2. Trimming cost V 1 base and J 8 bases; bases outside gene matches: 9. The V gene's germline CDR1 is SGHVS and CDR2 FQNEAQ. This CDR3 region has 16 residues. The CDR3 here is CASSLGPPIAGDEQFF. The CDR3 DNA sequence: TGTGCCAGCAGCTTAGGCCCCCCTATAGCGGGGGATGAGCAGTTCTTC.

This clonotype was seen only a few times. The rearrangement joins TRBV12-3 or TRBV12-4 to TRBJ1-1, with D unclear. Trimming removed 6 bases from V and 0 bases from J, with 2 bases in between. The CDR3 sequence is 11 residues long. The CDR3 sequence: CASSMNTEAFF. Written as DNA, the CDR3 is TGTGCCAGCAGCATGAACACTGAAGCTTTCTTT.

The rearrangement joins TRBV27 to TRBJ2-4; either TRBD1 or TRBD2 may fit D (5 bases each). The CDR3 extends over 14 amino acids. The V gene's germline CDR1 is MNHEY and CDR2 SMNVEV (reference sequence). The V end was cut by 5 bases, the J end by 3 bases, with 11 bases between. This CDR3 reads CASSEGYGKNIQYF. CDR3 bases: TGTGCCAGCAGTGAGGGGTATGGCAAAAACATTCAGTACTTC.

This clonotype occurred a few times. V gene TRBV11-2 combines with J gene TRBJ2-2; possible D gene TRBD2, 6 bases. This CDR3 contains 12 residues. Trimming pared 6 bases from V and 8 bases from J, leaving 10 bases between. Germline lookup yields CDR1 SGHAT and CDR2 FQNNGV. CDR3: CASRARGGELFF. Written as DNA, the CDR3 is TGTGCCAGCAGAGCACGGGGGGGGGAGCTGTTTTTT.

The chain uses TRBV4-1 and TRBJ2-1; weak D call: TRBD1 (6 bases). Germline-derived CDR1 and CDR2 are MGHRA and YSYEKL. The CDR3 consists of 16 residues. V lost 0 bases and J 3 bases, leaving 12 bases between the germline ends. CDR3 DNA: TGCGCCAGCAGCCAAGATCCACTAGGGGGCTACAATGAGCAGTTCTTC. The encoded protein is CASSQDPLGGYNEQFF.

This clonotype was observed a few times. This sequence joins TRBV7-9 and TRBJ2-3; 9 nucleotides match TRBD2. CDR1 and CDR2 from the germline V gene are SEHNR and FQNEAQ (reference sequence). After removal of 5 bases from V and 2 bases from J, the junction contained 5 bases not matched to a gene. This CDR3 is built from 15 residues. CDR3: CASSALAGDTDTQYF. CDR3 nucleotide sequence: TGTGCCAGCAGCGCTTTAGCGGGGGACACAGATACGCAGTATTTT.

V is TRBV15 and J is TRBJ1-5; D not resolved. The V end was cut by 7 bases, the J end by 1 base, with 11 bases between. Germline CDR1 reads LNHNV; CDR2 reads YYDKDF (reference sequence). The CDR3 sequence is 14 residues long. The CDR3 coding sequence is TGTGCCACCACCGACGCAATGAGCAATCAGCCCCAGCATTTT. As protein: CATTDAMSNQPQHF.

This clonotype was observed a few times. This chain joins TRBV3-1 and TRBJ2-1, with a tentative D call TRBD2 (6 bases). This CDR3 is 14 amino acids long. The germline gives CDR1 LGHDT, CDR2 YNNKEL (reference sequence). With 6 bases removed from V and 9 bases from J, the gap between germline ends came to 18 bases. As DNA, the CDR3 is TGTGCCAGCAGGAACCGAGAGCTGGGACTTGAGCAGTTCTTC. The encoded protein is CASRNRELGLEQFF.

V usage is TRBV10-2 and J usage is TRBJ2-3, with unresolved D. The germline V and J ends were trimmed by 10 bases and 9 bases, with 11 bases remaining between them. The germline V gene has CDR1 WSHSY and CDR2 SAAADI. The CDR3 runs to 10 residues. The CDR3 bases are TGCGCCACCTCGGATGGGACGCAGTATTTT. Translated, it gives CATSDGTQYF.

This clonotype showed up just a few times. This chain joins TRBV29-1 and TRBJ2-7; D uncertain. The CDR3 extends over 12 amino acids. Germline CDR1 reads SQVTM; CDR2 reads ANQGSEA. V lost 4 bases to trimming and J lost 2 bases, with 9 bases between them. The CDR3 sequence: CSVVAHTYEQYF. The CDR3 bases are TGCAGCGTTGTTGCTCATACCTACGAGCAGTACTTC.

This clonotype has at least ten counts. The V and J genes are TRBV13 and TRBJ1-1; no clear D gene. The CDR3 contains 12 residues. Looked up from germline, CDR1 is PRHDT and CDR2 is FYEKMQ (reference sequence). Deletions cut 5 bases from V and 4 bases from J, with 8 bases between. The CDR3 DNA reads as TGTGCCAGCAGCCCCGGGAGCACTGAAGCTTTCTTT. Translation: CASSPGSTEAFF.

The genes are TRBV5-1 and TRBJ1-3, with no clear D. The CDR3 contains 15 residues. CDR1 SGHRS and CDR2 YFSETQ come from the germline V gene. V lost 0 bases, J lost 2 bases, and 9 bases lay in between. The CDR3 region has the DNA TGCGCCAGCAGCTTGGATCGAGGGACTGGAAACACCATATATTTT. Translated: CASSLDRGTGNTIYF.

The rearrangement joins TRBV2 to TRBJ2-7; D possibly uses TRBD1 or TRBD2 (5 bases each). In germline, CDR1 is SNHLY, CDR2 FYNNEI. This CDR3 comprises 14 residues. V gave up 2 bases and J gave up 0 bases, with 8 bases separating them. The CDR3 bases are TGTGCCAGCAGTGAACGGGGCCCCTCCTACGAGCAGTACTTC. Translation gives CASSERGPSYEQYF.

The chain joins TRBV9 to TRBJ2-1; weak D call: TRBD1 (5 bases). In germline, CDR1 is SGDLS, CDR2 YYNGEE. Trimming shortened V by 3 bases and J by 8 bases, and 15 bases separated the two germline ends. The CDR3 covers 14 residues. In DNA form, the CDR3 reads TGTGCCAGCAGCGGATGGCAGGGTCGTCATGAGCAGTTCTTC. It translates to CASSGWQGRHEQFF. The full variable domain, rest sourced from reference TRBV9 and TRBJ2-1, is DSGVTQTPKHLITATGQRVTLRCSPRSGDLSVYWYQQSLDQGLQFLIQYYNGEERAKGNILERFSAQQFPDLHSELNLSSLELGDSALYFCASSGWQGRHEQFFGPGTRLTVL.

This clonotype was seen a handful of times. This sequence joins TRBV12-3 or TRBV12-4 and TRBJ2-1; 13 bases are a match to TRBD2. Unmatched junction bases numbered 11, after V lost 1 base and J lost 8 bases. The CDR3 has 18 residues. CDR3 amino acids: CASSLGLAGGLGGDEQFF. The CDR3 DNA is TGTGCCAGCAGTTTAGGACTAGCGGGGGGACTAGGCGGCGATGAGCAGTTCTTC.

This clonotype came up a few times. The genes are TRBV4-2 and TRBJ2-3; D may be TRBD2 (6 bases). The V gene lost 0 bases and the J gene lost 11 bases, with 24 bases spanning the gap. The CDR3 is 17 amino acids. Germline V gene sequence: CDR1 LGHNA, CDR2 YNFKEQ. CDR3 nucleotide sequence: TGTGCCAGCAGCCAAGATTGGAGGGTGGCTCTCTCCCCTGGGCAGTATTTT. Protein sequence: CASSQDWRVALSPGQYF.